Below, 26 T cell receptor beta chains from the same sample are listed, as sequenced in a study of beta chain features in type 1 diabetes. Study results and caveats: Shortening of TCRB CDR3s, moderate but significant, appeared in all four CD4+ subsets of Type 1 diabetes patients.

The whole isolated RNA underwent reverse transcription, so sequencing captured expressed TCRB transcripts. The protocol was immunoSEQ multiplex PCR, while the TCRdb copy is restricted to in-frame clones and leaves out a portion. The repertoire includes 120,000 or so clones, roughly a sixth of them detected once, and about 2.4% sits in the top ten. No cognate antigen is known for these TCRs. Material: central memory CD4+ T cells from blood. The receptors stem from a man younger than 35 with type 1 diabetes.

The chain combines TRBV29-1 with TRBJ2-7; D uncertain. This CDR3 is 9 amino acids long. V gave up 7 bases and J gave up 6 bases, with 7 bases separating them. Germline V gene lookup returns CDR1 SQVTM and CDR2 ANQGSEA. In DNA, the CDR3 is TGCAGCGGTAAGTCCGAGCAGTACTTC. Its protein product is CSGKSEQYF.

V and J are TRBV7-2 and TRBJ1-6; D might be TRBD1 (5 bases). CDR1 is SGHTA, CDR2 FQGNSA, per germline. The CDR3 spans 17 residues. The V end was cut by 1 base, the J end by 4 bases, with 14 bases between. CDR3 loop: CASSLDRGATYNSPLHF. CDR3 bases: TGTGCCAGCAGCTTAGATAGGGGCGCGACGTATAATTCACCCCTCCACTTT. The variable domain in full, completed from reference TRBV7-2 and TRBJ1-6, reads GAGVSQSPSNKVTEKGKDVELRCDPISGHTALYWYRQSLGQGLEFLIYFQGNSAPDKSGLPSDRFSAERTGGSVSTLTIQRTQQEDSAVYLCASSLDRGATYNSPLHFGNGTRLTVT.

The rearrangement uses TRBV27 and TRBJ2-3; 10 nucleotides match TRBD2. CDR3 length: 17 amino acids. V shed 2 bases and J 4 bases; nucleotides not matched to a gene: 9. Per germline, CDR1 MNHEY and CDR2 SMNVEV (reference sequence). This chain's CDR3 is CASSLRLAGSTADTQYF. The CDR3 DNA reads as TGTGCCAGCAGTTTACGACTAGCGGGTAGCACCGCAGATACGCAGTATTTT.

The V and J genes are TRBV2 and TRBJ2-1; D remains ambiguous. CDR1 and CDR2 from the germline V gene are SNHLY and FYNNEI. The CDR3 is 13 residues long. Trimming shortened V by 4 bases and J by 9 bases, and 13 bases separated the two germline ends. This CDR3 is CASSGVAHGEQFF. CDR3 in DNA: TGTGCCAGCAGTGGAGTAGCCCACGGTGAGCAGTTCTTC.

The CDR3 is CASSLMTGTSNTGELFF. In DNA, the CDR3 is TGCGCCAGCAGCCTAATGACCGGGACATCGAACACCGGGGAGCTGTTTTTT. The chain employs TRBV5-1 and TRBJ2-2; perhaps TRBD1 as D (6 bases). V gave up 4 bases and J gave up 0 bases, with 16 bases separating them. CDR1 and CDR2 (germline): SGHRS, YFSETQ. CDR3 length: 17 amino acids.

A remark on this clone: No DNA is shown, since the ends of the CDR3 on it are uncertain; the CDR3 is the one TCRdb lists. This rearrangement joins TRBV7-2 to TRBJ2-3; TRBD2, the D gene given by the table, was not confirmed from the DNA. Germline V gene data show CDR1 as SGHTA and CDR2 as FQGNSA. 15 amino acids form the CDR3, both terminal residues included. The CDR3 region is CASSSSGLAGDTQYF.

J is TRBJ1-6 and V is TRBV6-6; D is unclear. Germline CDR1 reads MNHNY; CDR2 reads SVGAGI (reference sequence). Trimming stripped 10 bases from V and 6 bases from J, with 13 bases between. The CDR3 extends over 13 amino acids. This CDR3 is CANKEGSNSPLHF. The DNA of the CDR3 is TGTGCCAACAAGGAGGGCTCTAATTCACCCCTCCACTTT.

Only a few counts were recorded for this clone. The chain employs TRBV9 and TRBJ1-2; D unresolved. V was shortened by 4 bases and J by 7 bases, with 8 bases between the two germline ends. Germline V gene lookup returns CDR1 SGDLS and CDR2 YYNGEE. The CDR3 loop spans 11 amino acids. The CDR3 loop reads CASSSRGGYTF. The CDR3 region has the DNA TGTGCCAGCAGCTCCCGCGGTGGCTACACCTTC.

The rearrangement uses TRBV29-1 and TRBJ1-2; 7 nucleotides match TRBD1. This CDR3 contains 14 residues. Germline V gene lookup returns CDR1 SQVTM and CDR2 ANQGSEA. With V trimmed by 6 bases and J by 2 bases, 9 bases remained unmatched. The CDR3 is CSVTTGQPNYGYTF. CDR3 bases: TGCAGCGTCACAACGGGACAGCCCAACTATGGCTACACCTTC.

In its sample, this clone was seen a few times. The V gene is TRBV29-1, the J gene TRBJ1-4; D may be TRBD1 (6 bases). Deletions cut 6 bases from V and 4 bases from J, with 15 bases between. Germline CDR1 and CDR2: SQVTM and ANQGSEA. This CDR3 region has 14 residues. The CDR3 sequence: CSVGRGLGNEKLFF. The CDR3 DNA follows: TGCAGCGTAGGCAGGGGCTTGGGTAATGAAAAACTGTTTTTT.

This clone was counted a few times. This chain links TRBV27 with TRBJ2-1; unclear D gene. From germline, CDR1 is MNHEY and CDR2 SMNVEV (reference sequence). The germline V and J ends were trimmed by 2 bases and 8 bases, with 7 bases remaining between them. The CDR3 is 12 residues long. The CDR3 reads CASSLGSYEQFF. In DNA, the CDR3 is TGTGCCAGCAGTTTAGGTTCGTATGAGCAGTTCTTC.

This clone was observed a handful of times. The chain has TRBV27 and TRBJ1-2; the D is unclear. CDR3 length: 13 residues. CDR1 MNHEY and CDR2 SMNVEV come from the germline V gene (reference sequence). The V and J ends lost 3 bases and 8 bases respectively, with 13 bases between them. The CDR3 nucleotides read TGTGCCAGCAGTTTTCACGGATCTCTAGGCTACACCTTC. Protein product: CASSFHGSLGYTF.

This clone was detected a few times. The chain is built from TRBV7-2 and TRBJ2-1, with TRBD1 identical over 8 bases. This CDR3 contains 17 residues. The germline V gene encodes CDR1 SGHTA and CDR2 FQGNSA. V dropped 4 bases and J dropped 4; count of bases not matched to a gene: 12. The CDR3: CASSYAIRDRRYNEQFF. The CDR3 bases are TGTGCCAGCAGCTATGCTATCCGGGACAGGAGATACAATGAGCAGTTCTTC.

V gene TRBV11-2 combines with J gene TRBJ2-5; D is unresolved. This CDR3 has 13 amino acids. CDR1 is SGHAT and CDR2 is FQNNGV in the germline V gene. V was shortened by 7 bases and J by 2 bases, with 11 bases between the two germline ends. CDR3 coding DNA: TGTGCCAGCACCGAGTATTTGCAAGAGACCCAGTACTTC. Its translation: CASTEYLQETQYF.

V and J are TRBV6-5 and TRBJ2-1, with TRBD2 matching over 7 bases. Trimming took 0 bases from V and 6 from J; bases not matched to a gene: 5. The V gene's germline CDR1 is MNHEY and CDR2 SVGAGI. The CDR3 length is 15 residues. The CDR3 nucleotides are TGTGCCAGCAGTTACTCGAGGGCTAGCGGCAATGAGCAGTTCTTC. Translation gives CASSYSRASGNEQFF.

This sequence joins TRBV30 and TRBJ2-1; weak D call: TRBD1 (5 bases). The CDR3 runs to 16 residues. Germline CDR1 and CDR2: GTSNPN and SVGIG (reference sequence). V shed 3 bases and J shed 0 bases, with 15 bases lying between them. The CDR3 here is CAWRGRQSRSYNEQFF. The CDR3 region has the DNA TGTGCCTGGAGGGGTCGACAGTCACGCTCCTACAATGAGCAGTTCTTC.

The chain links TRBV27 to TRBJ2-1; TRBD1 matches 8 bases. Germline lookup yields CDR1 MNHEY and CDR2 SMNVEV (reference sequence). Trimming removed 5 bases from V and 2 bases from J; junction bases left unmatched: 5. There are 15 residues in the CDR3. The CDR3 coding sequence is TGTGCCAGCAGTACGGACAGGGATGCCTACAATGAGCAGTTCTTC. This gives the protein CASSTDRDAYNEQFF.

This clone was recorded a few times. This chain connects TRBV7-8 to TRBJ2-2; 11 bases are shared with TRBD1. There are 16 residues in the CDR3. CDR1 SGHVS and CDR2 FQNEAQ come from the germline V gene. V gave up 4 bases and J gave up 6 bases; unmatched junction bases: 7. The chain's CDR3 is CASSYYWDRGAGELFF. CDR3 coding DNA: TGTGCCAGCAGCTATTACTGGGACAGGGGGGCCGGGGAGCTGTTTTTT.

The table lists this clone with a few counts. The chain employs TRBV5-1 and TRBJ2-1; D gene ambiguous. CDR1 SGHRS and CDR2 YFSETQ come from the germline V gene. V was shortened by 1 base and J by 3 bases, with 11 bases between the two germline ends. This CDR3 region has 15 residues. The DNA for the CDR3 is TGCGCCAGCAGCTTGTACGAGGATGGCTACAATGAGCAGTTCTTC. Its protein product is CASSLYEDGYNEQFF.

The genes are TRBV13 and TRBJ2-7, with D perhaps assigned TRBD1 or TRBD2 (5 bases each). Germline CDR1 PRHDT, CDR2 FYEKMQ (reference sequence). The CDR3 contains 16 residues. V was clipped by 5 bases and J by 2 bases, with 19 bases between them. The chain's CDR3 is CASSAREGTATYEQYF. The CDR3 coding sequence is TGTGCCAGCAGCGCGCGAGAAGGGACGGCCACCTACGAGCAGTACTTC.

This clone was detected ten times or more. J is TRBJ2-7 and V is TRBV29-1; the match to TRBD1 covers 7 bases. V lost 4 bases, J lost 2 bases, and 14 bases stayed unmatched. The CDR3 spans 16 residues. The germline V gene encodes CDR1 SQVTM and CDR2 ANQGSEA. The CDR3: CSVAKYGDSQTYEQYF. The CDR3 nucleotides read TGCAGCGTTGCAAAATACGGGGACAGCCAGACCTACGAGCAGTACTTC.

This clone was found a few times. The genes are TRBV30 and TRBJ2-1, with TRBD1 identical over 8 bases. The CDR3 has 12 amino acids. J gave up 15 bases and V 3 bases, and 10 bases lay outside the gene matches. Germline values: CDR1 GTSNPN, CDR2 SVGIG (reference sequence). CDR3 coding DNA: TGTGCCTGGAGCGTAGACAGGGGTGAGAGGTTCTTC. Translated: CAWSVDRGERFF.

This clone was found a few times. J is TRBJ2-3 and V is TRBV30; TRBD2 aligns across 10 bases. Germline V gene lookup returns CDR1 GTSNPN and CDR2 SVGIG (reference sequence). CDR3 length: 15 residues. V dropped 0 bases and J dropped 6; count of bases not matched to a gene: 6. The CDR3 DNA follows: TGTGCCTGGAGTGTAAGCGGGGGGGTCTCCGATACGCAGTATTTT. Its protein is CAWSVSGGVSDTQYF. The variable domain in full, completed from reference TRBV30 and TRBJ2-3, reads SQTIHQWPATLVQPVGSPLSLECTVEGTSNPNLYWYRQAAGRGLQLLFYSVGIGQISSEVPQNLSASRPQDRQFILSSKKLLLSDSGFYLCAWSVSGGVSDTQYFGPGTRLTVL.

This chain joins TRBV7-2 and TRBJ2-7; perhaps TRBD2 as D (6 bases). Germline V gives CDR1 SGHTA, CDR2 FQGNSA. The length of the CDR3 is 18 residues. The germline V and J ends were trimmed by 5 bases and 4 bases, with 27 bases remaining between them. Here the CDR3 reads CASSRRVGSGVPTYEQYF. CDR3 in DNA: TGTGCCAGCAGCCGCCGGGTGGGTAGCGGTGTACCAACTTACGAGCAGTACTTC.

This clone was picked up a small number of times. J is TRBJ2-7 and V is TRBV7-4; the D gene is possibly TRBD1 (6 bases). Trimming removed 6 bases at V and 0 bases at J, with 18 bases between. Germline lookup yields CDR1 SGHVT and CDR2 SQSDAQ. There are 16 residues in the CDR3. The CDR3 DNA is TGTGCCAGCAGTTTTCCCCCACAGGGTGACTCCTACGAGCAGTACTTC. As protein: CASSFPPQGDSYEQYF.

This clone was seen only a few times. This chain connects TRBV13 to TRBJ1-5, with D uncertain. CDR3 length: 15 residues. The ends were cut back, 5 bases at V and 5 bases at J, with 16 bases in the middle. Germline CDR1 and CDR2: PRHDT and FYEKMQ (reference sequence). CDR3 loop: CASSLREQEDQPQHF. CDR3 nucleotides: TGTGCCAGCAGCCTCAGAGAGCAGGAGGATCAGCCCCAGCATTTT.